The rows below give T cell receptor beta chains drawn from one sample of a study of T cell repertoires in cytomegalovirus infection. TCRdb passed the reads through MiXCR, listing each CDR3 protein once. Among about 360,000 distinct CDR3 sequences listed, approximately 18% were seen once. What was sequenced was PBMCs. The source of these receptors is a human donor in good health (CMV status not recorded). Some clones in this sample may be carry-over from other donors' samples. The CDR3 runs from the conserved cysteine through the conserved F or W. The order of the fields is D gene, clone size, J gene, CDR3 length, V gene, CDR3 protein, CDR3 DNA. D genes are given only for firm matches. Not every row has a clone size; where given, it reads once, few, many or a size class.

NA,NA,TRBJ1-2,15,TRBV5-4,CASSPGPGQSYGYTF,TGTGCCAGCAGCCCGGGACCCGGCCAATCCTATGGCTACACCTTC
TRBD2,many,TRBJ2-7,20,TRBV7-2,CASSSPGEGTSGKTPYEQYF,TGTGCCAGCAGCTCACCCGGCGAAGGGACTAGCGGAAAGACTCCCTACGAGCAGTACTTC
TRBD1,few,TRBJ2-1,15,TRBV5-4,CANSIGQGTYNEQFF,TGTGCCAACTCAATAGGACAGGGGACCTACAATGAGCAGTTCTTC
TRBD2,many,TRBJ2-2,16,TRBV11-2,CATADGGTANTGELFF,TGTGCCACCGCGGACGGGGGGACTGCGAACACCGGGGAGCTGTTTTTT
NA,many,TRBJ2-5,14,TRBV7-2,CASSPGGRQETQYF,TGTGCCAGCAGCCCAGGGGGGCGCCAAGAGACCCAGTACTTC
TRBD1,few,TRBJ2-7,13,TRBV20-1,CSASGQGVYEQYF,TGCAGTGCTAGTGGACAGGGGGTTTACGAGCAGTACTTC
TRBD2,many,TRBJ2-5,18,TRBV7-8,CASSLGLLAGANQETQYF,TGTGCCAGCAGCTTAGGCCTCCTAGCGGGAGCGAACCAAGAGACCCAGTACTTC
NA,many,TRBJ1-1,14,TRBV7-2,CASSLGEWADLAFF,TGTGCCAGCAGCTTAGGGGAATGGGCAGATTTAGCTTTCTTT
TRBD2,NA,TRBJ2-7,13,TRBV19,CASSIGDYYEQYF,TGTGCCAGTAGTATAGGGGACTACTACGAGCAGTACTTC
NA,many,TRBJ1-2,12,TRBV12-3/TRBV12-4,CASSFSKSRYTF,TGTGCCAGCAGTTTTTCCAAGAGCCGCTACACCTTC
NA,NA,TRBJ1-4,14,TRBV2,CASVLEAEVEKLFF,TGTGCCAGTGTCTTGGAGGCAGAGGTGGAAAAACTGTTTTTT
TRBD1,NA,TRBJ1-1,12,TRBV20-1,CRTGQGDTEAFF,TGCAGGACGGGACAGGGGGACACTGAAGCTTTCTTT
TRBD1,NA,TRBJ1-3,15,TRBV28,CASSSFDRAGNTIYF,TGTGCCAGCAGCAGTTTTGACAGGGCTGGAAACACCATATATTTT
NA,NA,TRBJ1-4,12,TRBV2,CASLSLGEKLFF,TGTGCCAGCCTGAGTTTAGGAGAAAAACTGTTTTTT
NA,few,TRBJ1-4,12,TRBV20-1,CSASLGDEKLFF,TGCAGTGCCAGCCTAGGGGATGAAAAACTGTTTTTT
NA,NA,TRBJ1-1,11,TRBV20-1,CSAKWNTEAFF,TGCAGTGCCAAGTGGAACACTGAAGCTTTCTTT
TRBD1,NA,TRBJ1-2,16,TRBV10-3,CAISGQGGLANYGYTF,TGTGCCATCAGTGGACAGGGGGGTTTGGCTAACTATGGCTACACCTTC
NA,few,TRBJ2-1,12,TRBV11-3,CASSLSQGEQFF,TGTGCCAGCAGCTTAAGCCAGGGTGAGCAGTTCTTC
TRBD2,few,TRBJ2-7,16,TRBV6-2/TRBV6-3,CASKLAGDPFTYEQYF,TGTGCCAGCAAACTAGCGGGAGACCCCTTTACCTACGAGCAGTACTTC
TRBD2,few,TRBJ2-7,16,TRBV7-2,CASSRLAGANSYEQYF,TGTGCCAGCAGCAGATTAGCGGGGGCGAACTCCTACGAGCAGTACTTC
NA,few,TRBJ2-1,13,TRBV10-3,CAISELGRNEQFF,TGTGCCATCAGTGAGCTGGGTCGCAATGAGCAGTTCTTC
NA,many,TRBJ2-3,12,TRBV7-2,CASSLRADTQYF,TGTGCCAGCAGCTTACGGGCAGATACGCAGTATTTT
TRBD2,many,TRBJ2-7,16,TRBV7-6,CASSLASGGGMYEQYF,TGTGCCAGCAGCTTAGCGAGCGGGGGCGGAATGTACGAGCAGTACTTC
TRBD2,many,TRBJ2-7,14,TRBV12-3/TRBV12-4,CASQWAGGFGEQYF,TGTGCCAGCCAGTGGGCGGGAGGGTTTGGCGAGCAGTACTTC
NA,NA,TRBJ2-7,14,TRBV7-2,CASSPEGGPYEQYF,TGTGCCAGCAGCCCAGAGGGGGGACCCTACGAGCAGTACTTC
TRBD1,NA,TRBJ1-1,16,TRBV5-6,CASSLGPGTGGTEAFF,TGTGCCAGCAGCTTAGGGCCAGGGACAGGGGGGACTGAAGCTTTCTTT